This TCR beta chain was retrieved from a study of cytomegalovirus exposure and HLA in healthy donors (dated by TCRdb to about 2017). With respect to the entire study: In an earlier analysis of some 610 of the donors, about 260 Gb of sequence data and approximately 120 million unique TCR beta sequences from about 179 million T cells were reported. Roughly 300 gigabases of sequencing data and 70 million to 100 million unique TCR sequences were included in an early release covering 500 to 750 HLA-typed donors. Of the approximately 400 genotyped donors, roughly 76% were placed in the genetic ancestry cluster associated with self-reported Caucasian donors. The study aimed to test whether cataloging public T cell receptors could reveal signatures of past pathogen exposure. The study used immunosequencing to profile the T cell repertoires of approximately 650 subjects and linked those repertoires to cytomegalovirus serostatus. Along with the 666-subject first cohort, a separate validation cohort of 120 different subjects was used. High-throughput TCR immunosequencing, statistical association of individual TCRs with disease status, and machine learning were combined to predict cytomegalovirus infection status. In a later analysis, previously published TCR beta repertoires from 550 to 700 donors were re-analyzed and high-resolution HLA genotyping was added so that TCR occurrence patterns could be studied. Rather than drawing on any new phenotypic data, the later analysis identified candidate immune exposures from TCR beta sequences and the way those sequences occurred across donors. An earlier analysis of approximately 580 of the donors used high-throughput TCR beta sequencing to judge whether each TCR beta V gene segment behaved as functional or pseudogenic. Donor age, sex, ethnicity and CMV serostatus were compiled together with the repertoire data. In a later genetic analysis, genome-wide SNP genotypes for about three fifths of the roughly 670 donors were used, and that subset was treated as a discovery cohort. Every repertoire in the discovery cohort had been generated on one and the same sequencing platform. Both class I and class II loci were covered by HLA typing, at four-digit resolution. Typing coverage differed by locus: A, B, C, DRB1 and DQB1 were typed in roughly 620-630 donors, DQA1 in about 500, DPA1 in 600 to 610, and DPB1 in 400 to 490. Because of strong linkage in the cohort, five DR-DQ haplotypes were treated as single units for association and clustering. Across around 400 genotyped donors of the cohort, an average of roughly 250,000 unique TCR beta nucleotide sequences per donor were sequenced, and around 20% of those sequences were non-productive.

According to the germline V gene, CDR1 reads MRHNA and CDR2 reads SNTAGT. The cysteine opens and the phenylalanine closes a CDR3 of 15 amino acids. CDR3 DNA only is kept here, 45 bases in frame from base 1. Ends trimmed: V by 2 bases, J by 3 bases; bases unmatched to a gene: 5. In total, 666 healthy bone marrow donors made up the cohort. At the time of sampling, every cohort member was nominally healthy, though immune exposures that went unrecorded were likely present. The donor was CMV seropositive and was included in the group of 290 or so seropositive cohort members. A peripheral blood sample was provided by each donor, and peripheral blood mononuclear cells were used for TCR beta sequencing. Genomic DNA extraction from the blood cell samples was performed with the Qiagen DNeasy Blood Extraction Kit. The study at large found these results: According to a later analysis, parvovirus B19, influenza, CMV and Epstein-Barr virus appeared linked to several top co-occurrence clusters. An association between a missense DCLRE1C variant and V-gene and J-gene trimming of TCR beta chains was found in a later genetic analysis and replicated in an independent cohort. The earlier analysis of 450 to 700 of the donors excluded roughly 17 rarely observed V segments, including chromosome 9 orphons, because counts were too low. A further reported finding was that TCR beta sequences accurately predicted the HLA-A and HLA-B alleles for most subjects in the first cohort. Correlated functional status among segregating V segments might reflect linkage disequilibrium, but an unknown experimental factor could not be ruled out. Cytomegalovirus status was reported to be diagnosed by the classifier with high specificity and sensitivity in both the original and validation cohorts. In an earlier analysis of around 600 of the donors, most TCR beta V segments were observed in productive rearrangements about 87% or about 30% of the time, broadly matching IMGT annotations. Because HLA typing was unavailable for some donors at each locus, only the typed subset was used in association tests. Some IMGT-functional V segments, including TRBV6-2 and TRBV6-3, could not be distinguished by the 87-base-pair reads and were therefore excluded. It was suggested by the authors that the approach could potentially be generalized to other disease states and immunological phenotypes. In a later analysis, HLA-associated TCR beta chains were found to be more clonally expanded and to have lower generation probabilities than equally common non-associated chains. The study listed over 150 TCR beta chains as associated with cytomegalovirus. Most CMV-associated TCR beta chains appeared to be HLA-restricted in a later analysis, and the HLA associations seemed to be driven largely by CMV exposure. In vitro tests confirmed that a few of the cytomegalovirus-associated TCR beta chains recognize cytomegalovirus antigens. The presence/absence analyses assumed that sequencing depth was roughly uniform across donors, and that assumption may not be true. A later analysis associated approximately 17,000 TCR beta sequences with specific HLA alleles at a false discovery rate of 0.05. Compared with the approximately 700-donor mean, donors in an Asian-associated ancestry cluster had fewer N-insertions in productive TCRs, according to a later genetic analysis. Strong co-occurrence of HLA alleles, especially DR and DQ, made assigning TCR associations to individual alleles difficult. According to a later analysis, TCR association rates differed among HLA loci, with DRB1 alleles showing the most associated TCRs and HLA-C alleles showing the fewest. Immune exposure information for the cohort was limited to CMV serostatus. The cohort was sequenced for TCR beta chains only, and without alpha or paired-chain data the features that could be detected were limited. While some public TCRs were present in many individuals, most TCR sequences turned up only very rarely across donors. A cluster of highly shared sequence variants was judged likely to represent a technical artifact of the sequencing pipeline.

In regard to this clone: Its antigen remains unidentified. Per-base qualities were not stored, and no clone one base away is much larger.

The library was built by means of the immunoSEQ multiplex PCR assay. For the multiplex PCR, a mixture combining 60 forward primers for TCR Vbeta segments and 13 reverse primers for TCR Jbeta segments was used. The CDR3 region of rearranged TCR beta genes was amplified from genomic DNA with a multiplex PCR assay. On the Illumina HiSeq System, the amplified TCR beta libraries were sequenced as 87-base-pair reads. The source study handled its data this way. A later analysis tallied about 77 million unique TCR beta chains across the 700 or so repertoires, and 10 million to 11 million of those chains were shared by two or more donors. Raw reads were error-corrected and collapsed into unique sequences with a nearest-neighbor algorithm that merged closely related sequences to remove PCR and sequencing errors. To assign V, D and J gene segments, CDR3 sequences were aligned to IMGT reference sequences. For a sequence to be retained, a match of at least six nucleotides was required to both a V gene segment and a J gene segment. Rearrangements were classified as productive when the CDR3 lacked stop codons and remained in frame with V and J, and all other rearrangements were classified as non-productive. Following IMGT convention, CDR3 was defined as the stretch from the second conserved V-encoded cysteine up to the conserved J-encoded phenylalanine. The earlier analysis of approximately 500 of the donors excluded sequences that lacked an unambiguous match to a single V gene segment. An earlier analysis of some 500 of the donors classified V segments as functional when productive rearrangements were above 56.7% and as segregating when the standard deviation between donors was above 5%. A statistical classification framework was built for diagnosing cytomegalovirus status from the catalog of TCR beta chain sequences. In a later analysis, TCR nucleotide sequences were compared against IMGT/GENE-DB human TR gene sequences so that V and J genes could be assigned. The TCRdist pipeline was used in a later analysis to assign CDR3 sequences and most-parsimonious VDJ recombination scenarios. In a later analysis, every TCR beta chain was defined by the combination of its CDR3 amino acid sequence and its V-gene family, and reads without a unique V-gene family were dropped. To address suspected cross-contamination and a sequencing artifact, a later analysis removed roughly 640 highly shared, low-generation-probability nucleotide sequences. In a later analysis, a clonal expansion index was calculated for each public chain from normalized within-repertoire ranks of inferred template counts. In a later analysis, generation probabilities were computed with a VDJ recombination model fitted to out-of-frame rearrangements, and the resulting probabilities were checked against IGoR. Hypergeometric tests were used in a later analysis to score TCR-TCR, TCR-HLA and TCR-CMV co-occurrence, with a repertoire-size bias correction applied to the TCR pairs. In a later analysis, false discovery rates were estimated by permuting HLA or CMV assignments 20 times. In a later analysis, co-occurring TCRs were grouped with DBSCAN, and TCRdist sequence similarity was added when clustering was performed within HLA-allele-positive subsets. Repertoires with fewer than 30,000 or more than 120,000 public chains were left out of co-occurrence clustering, as were four to six repertoires with anomalous nucleotide sharing. The table was pulled from immuneACCESS by TCRdb, which kept in-frame rearrangements only. Such tables lose some clones; where checked, under half of the loss comes from unresolved V genes, and the rest has no known cause. The V and J calls and clone size are taken from that table; D and trimming were inferred from the DNA. Within this sample are about 84,000 clones, with around three fifths of them counted one time only. The ten most abundant clones make up roughly 15% of the sample.

The chain is encoded by TRBV6-4 joined to TRBJ2-3; 7 junctional bases match TRBD2. The sequenced material came from PBMCs. The receptor comes from a woman aged 40-49 years in good health and CMV-seropositive. The nucleotide sequence is given as TGTGCCAGCAGTGACGGAGCGGGATTAACAGATACGCAGTATTTT. Translation gives CASSDGAGLTDTQYF.